This TCR beta chain appears in the sequencing data of a study of early T cells in non-severe SARS-CoV-2 infection. Study summary: From unsorted whole blood, bulk RNA was sequenced, and the chains remained unpaired.

General observations from the study: Anti-spike CD8 responses were favored by VDJdb matching, which missed private and CD4 specificities.

This clonotype was recorded at least ten times. Its matching antigen is unknown. Each single cDNA molecule received a unique molecular identifier. TCRdb independently ran MiXCR on the 5' RACE reads; one entry per CDR3 protein. This table holds around 50,000 distinct CDR3 sequences, 12% found once. The CDR3 is 14 residues long. V lost 1 base to trimming and J lost 7 bases, with 10 bases between them. The germline V gene has CDR1 MDHEN and CDR2 SYDVKM. The sequenced sample was whole blood. This chain connects TRBV28 to TRBJ1-4; D remains ambiguous. The sequence came from an adult who was a healthcare worker with PCR-confirmed SARS-CoV-2 infection or an uninfected control (not recorded which). The CDR3 DNA follows: TGTGCCAGCAGTTTATTACCTCAGCGTGAAAAACTGTTTTTT. This codes for CASSLLPQREKLFF.